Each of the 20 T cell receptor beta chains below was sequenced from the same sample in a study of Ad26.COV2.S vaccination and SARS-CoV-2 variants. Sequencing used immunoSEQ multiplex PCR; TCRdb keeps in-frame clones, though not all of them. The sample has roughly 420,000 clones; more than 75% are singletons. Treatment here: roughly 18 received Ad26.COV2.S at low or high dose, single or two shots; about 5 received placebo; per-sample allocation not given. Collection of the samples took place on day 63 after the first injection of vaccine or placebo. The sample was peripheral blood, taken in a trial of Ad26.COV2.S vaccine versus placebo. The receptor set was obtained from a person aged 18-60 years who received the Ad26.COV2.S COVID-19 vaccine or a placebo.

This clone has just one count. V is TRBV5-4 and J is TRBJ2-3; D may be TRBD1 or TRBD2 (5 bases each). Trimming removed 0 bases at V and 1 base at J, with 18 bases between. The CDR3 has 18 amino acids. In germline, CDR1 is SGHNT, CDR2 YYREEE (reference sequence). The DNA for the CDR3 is TGTGCCAGCAGCTTGGACGGGGCAGGCTCACAGGGCACAGATACGCAGTATTTT. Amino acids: CASSLDGAGSQGTDTQYF.

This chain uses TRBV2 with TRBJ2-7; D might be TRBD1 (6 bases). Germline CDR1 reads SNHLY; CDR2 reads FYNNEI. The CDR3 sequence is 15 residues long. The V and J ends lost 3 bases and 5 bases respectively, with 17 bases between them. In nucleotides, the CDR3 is TGTGCCAGCAGTGAGGTTAGGGGGAGAGTTCACGAGCAGTACTTC. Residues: CASSEVRGRVHEQYF. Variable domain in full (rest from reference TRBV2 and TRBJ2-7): EPEVTQTPSHQVTQMGQEVILRCVPISNHLYFYWYRQILGQKVEFLVSFYNNEISEKSEIFDDQFSVERPDGSNFTLKIRSTKLEDSAMYFCASSEVRGRVHEQYFGPGTRLTVT.

In DNA, the CDR3 is TGTGCCAGCAGCTTAGATAAGAGAGCTCCCCGGGACAGGGGGCTTTTCGAGCAGTACTTC. Its protein is CASSLDKRAPRDRGLFEQYF. The chain carries TRBV11-2 and TRBJ2-7, with 12 bases identical to TRBD1. The CDR3 length is 20 residues. CDR1 SGHAT and CDR2 FQNNGV come from the germline V gene. Trimming removed 0 bases from V and 6 bases from J; junction bases left unmatched: 18.

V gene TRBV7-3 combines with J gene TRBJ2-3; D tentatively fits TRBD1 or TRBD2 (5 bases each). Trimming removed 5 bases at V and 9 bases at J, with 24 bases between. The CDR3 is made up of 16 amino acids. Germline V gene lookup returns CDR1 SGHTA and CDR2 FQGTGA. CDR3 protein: CASSKPRGGNLGTQYF. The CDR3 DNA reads TGTGCCAGCAGCAAGCCCCGGGGCGGCAATCTCGGGACGCAGTATTTT.

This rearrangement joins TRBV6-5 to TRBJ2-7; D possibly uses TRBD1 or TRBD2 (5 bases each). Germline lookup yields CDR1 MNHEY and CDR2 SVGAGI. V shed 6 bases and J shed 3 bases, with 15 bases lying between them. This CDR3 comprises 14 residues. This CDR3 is CASSRDGSLYEQYF. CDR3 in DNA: TGTGCCAGCAGCCGGGACGGCTCCCTCTACGAGCAGTACTTC.

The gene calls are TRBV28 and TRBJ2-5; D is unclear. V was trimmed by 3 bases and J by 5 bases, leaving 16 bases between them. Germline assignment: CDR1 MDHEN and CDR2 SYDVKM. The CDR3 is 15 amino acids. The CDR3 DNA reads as TGTGCCAGCAGTTTCCCCCTTATAGGGATGGAGACCCAGTACTTC. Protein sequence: CASSFPLIGMETQYF.

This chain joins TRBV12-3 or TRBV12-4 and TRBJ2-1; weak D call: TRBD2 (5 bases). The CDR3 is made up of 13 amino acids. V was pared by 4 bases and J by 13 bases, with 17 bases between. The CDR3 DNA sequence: TGTGCCAGCAGTTGGGCGCAATCCCTAGCCCAGTTCTTC. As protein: CASSWAQSLAQFF.

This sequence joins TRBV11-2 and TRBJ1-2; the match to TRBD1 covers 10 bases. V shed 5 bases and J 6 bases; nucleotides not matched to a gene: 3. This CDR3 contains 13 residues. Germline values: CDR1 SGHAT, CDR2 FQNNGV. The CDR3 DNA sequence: TGTGCCAGCAGCCGGGACAGGGGACATGGCTACACCTTC. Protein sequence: CASSRDRGHGYTF.

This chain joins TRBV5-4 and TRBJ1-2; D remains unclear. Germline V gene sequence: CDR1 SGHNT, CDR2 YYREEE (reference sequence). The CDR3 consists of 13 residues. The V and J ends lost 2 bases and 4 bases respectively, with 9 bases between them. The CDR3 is CASSLDPIYGYTF. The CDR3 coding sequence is TGTGCCAGCAGCTTAGACCCAATCTATGGCTACACCTTC.

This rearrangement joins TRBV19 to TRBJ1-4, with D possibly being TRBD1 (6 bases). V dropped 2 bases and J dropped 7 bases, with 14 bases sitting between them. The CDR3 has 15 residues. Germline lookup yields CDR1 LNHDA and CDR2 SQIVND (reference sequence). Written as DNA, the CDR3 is TGTGCCAGTAGTATACTAACAGGGAACTTTGAAAAACTGTTTTTT. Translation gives CASSILTGNFEKLFF.

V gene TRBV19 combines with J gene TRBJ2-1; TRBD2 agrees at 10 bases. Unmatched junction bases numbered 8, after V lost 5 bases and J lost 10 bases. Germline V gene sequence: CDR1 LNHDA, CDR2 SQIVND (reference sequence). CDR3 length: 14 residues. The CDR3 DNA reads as TGTGCCAGTAGTCAAGCGGGGGGGGCTTCAGAGCAGTTCTTC. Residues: CASSQAGGASEQFF.

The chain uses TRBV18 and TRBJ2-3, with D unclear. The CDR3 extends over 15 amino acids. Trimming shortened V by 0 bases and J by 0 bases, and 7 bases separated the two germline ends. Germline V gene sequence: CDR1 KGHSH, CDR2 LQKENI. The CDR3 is CASSPPRTSTDTQYF. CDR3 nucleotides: TGTGCCAGCTCACCACCGAGAACTAGCACAGATACGCAGTATTTT.

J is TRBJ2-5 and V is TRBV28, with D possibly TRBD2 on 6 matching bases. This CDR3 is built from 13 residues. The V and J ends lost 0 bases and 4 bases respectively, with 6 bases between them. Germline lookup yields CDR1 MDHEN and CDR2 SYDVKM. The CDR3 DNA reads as TGTGCCAGCAGTTTATGGGGGGGAGAGACCCAGTACTTC. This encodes CASSLWGGETQYF.

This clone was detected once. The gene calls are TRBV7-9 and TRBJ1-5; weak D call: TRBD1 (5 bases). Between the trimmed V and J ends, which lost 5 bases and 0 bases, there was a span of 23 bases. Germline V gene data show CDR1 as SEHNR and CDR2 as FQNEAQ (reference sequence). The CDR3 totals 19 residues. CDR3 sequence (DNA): TGTGCCAGCAGCAGAAACCCGGGACGATCAATTAATAGCAATCAGCCCCAGCATTTT. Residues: CASSRNPGRSINSNQPQHF.

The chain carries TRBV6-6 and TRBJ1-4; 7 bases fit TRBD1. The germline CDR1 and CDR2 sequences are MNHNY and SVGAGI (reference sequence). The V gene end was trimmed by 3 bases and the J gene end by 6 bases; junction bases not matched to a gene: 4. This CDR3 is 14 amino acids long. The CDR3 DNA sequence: TGTGCCAGCAGTTATATGGGACAGTATGAAAAACTGTTTTTT. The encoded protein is CASSYMGQYEKLFF.

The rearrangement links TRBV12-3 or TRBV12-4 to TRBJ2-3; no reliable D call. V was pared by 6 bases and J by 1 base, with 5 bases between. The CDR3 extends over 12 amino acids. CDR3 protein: CASRPGTDTQYF. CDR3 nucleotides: TGTGCCAGCAGGCCAGGCACAGATACGCAGTATTTT.

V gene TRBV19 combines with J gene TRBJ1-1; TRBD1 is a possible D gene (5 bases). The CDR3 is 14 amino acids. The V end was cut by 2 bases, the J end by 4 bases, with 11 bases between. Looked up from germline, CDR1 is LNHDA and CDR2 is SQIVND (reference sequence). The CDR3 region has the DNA TGTGCCAGTAGTATACAGGGAGAGAGCACTGAAGCTTTCTTT. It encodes CASSIQGESTEAFF.

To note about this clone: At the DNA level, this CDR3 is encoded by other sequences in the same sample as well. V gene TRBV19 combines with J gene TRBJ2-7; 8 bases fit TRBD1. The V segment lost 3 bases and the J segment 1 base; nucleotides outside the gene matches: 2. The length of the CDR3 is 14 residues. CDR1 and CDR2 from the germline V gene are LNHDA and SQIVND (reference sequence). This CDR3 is CASSIRDRSYEQYF. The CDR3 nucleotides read TGTGCCAGTAGTATTCGGGACAGGTCCTACGAGCAGTACTTC.

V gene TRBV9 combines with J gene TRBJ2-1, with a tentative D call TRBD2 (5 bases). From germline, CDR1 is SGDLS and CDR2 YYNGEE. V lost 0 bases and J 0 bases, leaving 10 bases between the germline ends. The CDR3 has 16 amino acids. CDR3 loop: CASSVGGDLSYNEQFF. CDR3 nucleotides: TGTGCCAGCAGCGTAGGGGGAGACCTCTCCTACAATGAGCAGTTCTTC.

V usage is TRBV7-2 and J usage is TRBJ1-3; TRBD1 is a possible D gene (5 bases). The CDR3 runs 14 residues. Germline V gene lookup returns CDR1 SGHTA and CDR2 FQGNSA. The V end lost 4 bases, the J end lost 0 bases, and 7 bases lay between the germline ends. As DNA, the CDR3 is TGTGCCAGCAGCTACGACAGCTCTGGAAACACCATATATTTT. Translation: CASSYDSSGNTIYF.